What follows describes a single T cell receptor (beta chain). Its matching antigen is unknown. Sequencing was performed with immunoSEQ multiplex PCR; in TCRdb, only in-frame clones are kept and a portion is missing. The table has 30,000 to 45,000 clones, 87% seen once; the top ten hold 9%. This entry belongs to a study of PD-1 blockade in classical Hodgkin lymphoma. Study summary: Treatment was intravenous nivolumab, 3 mg/kg every 2 weeks, until progression. Whole-study results and caveats: Prior to therapy, complete responders displayed diversity much like that of newly diagnosed patients.

Each of the patients experienced relapse following autologous stem cell transplantation, and their brentuximab vedotin exposure differed. Complete response, partial response or progressive disease constituted the best responses recorded. Germline CDR1 is SNHLY and CDR2 is FYNNEI. V was shortened by 0 bases and J by 11 bases, with 13 bases between the two germline ends. The CDR3 length is 13 residues. Sequences were derived from peripheral blood mononuclear cells (PBMCs), sampled at baseline. V and J are TRBV2 and TRBJ1-1; a weak D match, TRBD1 (6 bases). This TCR was sampled from a human donor with classical Hodgkin lymphoma. The DNA of the CDR3 is TGTGCCAGCAGTGAAGCAAACAGGGCGTGGGCTTTCTTT. Amino acids: CASSEANRAWAFF.